The 8 T cell receptor beta chains reported below all come from one sample, sequenced in a study of a mutant IDH1 vaccine in newly diagnosed glioma. Sequencing was performed with immunoSEQ multiplex PCR; in TCRdb, only in-frame clones are kept and a portion is missing. The repertoire holds some 49,000 clones, with about 80% as singletons. Time point of the sample: week 47, end of study. Vaccinated patients received 300 ug of mutant IDH1 20-mer peptide per dose, with topical imiquimod. Their target antigens are unknown. Here the sequenced sample was PBMCs, taken from a glioma patient whose treatment included an IDH1 peptide vaccine. Receptors were obtained from a woman aged 40 to 50 with glioma. Some clones in this sample may be carry-over from other donors' samples.

The rearrangement uses TRBV6-6 and TRBJ1-2; D not certain. Germline CDR1 reads MNHNY; CDR2 reads SVGAGI (reference sequence). The CDR3 sequence is 16 residues long. Trimming removed 6 bases from V and 4 bases from J, with 21 bases in between. Here the CDR3 reads CASSRRRILPSYGYTF. The CDR3 DNA reads as TGTGCCAGCAGCCGCCGGCGCATCCTCCCAAGCTATGGCTACACCTTC.

This chain joins TRBV2 and TRBJ1-1; D possibly corresponds to TRBD1 (5 bases). The germline V gene has CDR1 SNHLY and CDR2 FYNNEI. Trimming took off 3 bases at V and 11 bases at J, with 10 bases between the two ends. The CDR3 loop spans 11 amino acids. DNA of the CDR3: TGTGCCAGCAGTGAGGGCAGGGAGGCTTTCTTT. It encodes CASSEGREAFF.

The chain employs TRBV19 and TRBJ1-5, with D unclear. V lost 6 bases and J 3 bases, leaving 12 bases between the germline ends. Germline CDR1 is LNHDA and CDR2 is SQIVND (reference sequence). CDR3 size: 14 residues. This CDR3 reads CASSPGRINQPQHF. The CDR3 nucleotides are TGTGCCAGTAGCCCAGGACGAATCAATCAGCCCCAGCATTTT.

The chain is built from TRBV27 and TRBJ1-2; D gene uncertain. Germline-derived CDR1 and CDR2 are MNHEY and SMNVEV (reference sequence). With 3 bases removed from V and 2 bases from J, the gap between germline ends came to 7 bases. The CDR3 contains 13 residues. The CDR3: CASSLEANYGYTF. CDR3 nucleotide sequence: TGTGCCAGCAGTTTGGAGGCGAACTATGGCTACACCTTC.

The rearrangement uses TRBV7-8 and TRBJ1-1; possibly TRBD1 for D (6 bases). Trimming took off 1 base at V and 1 base at J, with 13 bases between the two ends. CDR1 SGHVS and CDR2 FQNEAQ come from the germline V gene. The CDR3 is made up of 16 amino acids. The CDR3 coding sequence is TGTGCCAGCAGCTTAGACAGGGCGTTATCGAACACTGAAGCTTTCTTT. Translated: CASSLDRALSNTEAFF.

J is TRBJ2-7 and V is TRBV30; TRBD2 agrees at 7 bases. The germline V gene has CDR1 GTSNPN and CDR2 SVGIG (reference sequence). Trimming at V came to 2 bases and at J to 5 bases, leaving 3 bases not matched to a gene. The CDR3 is 12 residues long. The chain's CDR3 is CAWSWGGNEQYF. As DNA, the CDR3 is TGTGCCTGGAGTTGGGGGGGTAACGAGCAGTACTTC.

The rearrangement joins TRBV7-9 to TRBJ2-2, with D unresolved. Germline V gene lookup returns CDR1 SEHNR and CDR2 FQNEAQ (reference sequence). The CDR3 is 16 residues long. The V end was cut by 7 bases, the J end by 4 bases, with 19 bases between. CDR3 sequence reads: CASTESGIGSTGELFF. The CDR3 region has the DNA TGTGCCAGCACCGAATCTGGGATAGGGTCCACCGGGGAGCTGTTTTTT.

The chain combines TRBV18 with TRBJ2-5, with D unresolved. Trimming took 1 base from V and 3 from J, leaving 6 bases between them. The CDR3 has 13 amino acids. Germline CDR1 and CDR2: KGHSH and LQKENI. For the CDR3, the DNA is TGTGCCAGCTCACCACTTGGGGAAGAGACCCAGTACTTC. Translated: CASSPLGEETQYF. Looking up the rest from reference TRBV18 and TRBJ2-5 gives the full variable domain: NAGVMQNPRHLVRRRGQEARLRCSPMKGHSHVYWYRQLPEEGLKFMVYLQKENIIDESGMPKERFSAEFPKEGPSILRIQQVVRGDSAAYFCASSPLGEETQYFGPGTRLLVL.